This TCR beta chain is drawn from a study of T cells after yellow fever vaccination. Regarding the study as a whole: Subsequent to the booster, the majority of primary-vaccination clones reappeared (96% CD4, around 85% CD8). Faster peaking, at day 5 versus 15, marked a secondary response that was weaker. Clonotypes found in both CD4 and CD8 compartments made up a small share.

There are many counts of this clonotype. The antigen is not known. As TCR cDNA was made by 5'RACE template switching, a universal primer site and UMIs were added. TCRdb reprocessed the 5' RACE reads with MiXCR, giving one entry per CDR3 protein. Of fewer than 350,000 distinct CDR3 sequences listed, around 3.6% are singletons. Trimming removed 4 bases at V and 3 bases at J, with 10 bases between. From germline, CDR1 is KGHSH and CDR2 LQKENI. This CDR3 region has 13 residues. The input for sequencing was PBMCs, taken on the day of the yellow fever booster vaccination. The source is a young man who received the YFV17D yellow fever vaccine. The J gene is TRBJ2-7, the V gene TRBV18; D tentatively fits TRBD1 or TRBD2 (6 bases each). CDR3 nucleotides: TGTGCCAGCTCACTGCGGGACAACTACGAGCAGTACTTC. It yields the protein CASSLRDNYEQYF.